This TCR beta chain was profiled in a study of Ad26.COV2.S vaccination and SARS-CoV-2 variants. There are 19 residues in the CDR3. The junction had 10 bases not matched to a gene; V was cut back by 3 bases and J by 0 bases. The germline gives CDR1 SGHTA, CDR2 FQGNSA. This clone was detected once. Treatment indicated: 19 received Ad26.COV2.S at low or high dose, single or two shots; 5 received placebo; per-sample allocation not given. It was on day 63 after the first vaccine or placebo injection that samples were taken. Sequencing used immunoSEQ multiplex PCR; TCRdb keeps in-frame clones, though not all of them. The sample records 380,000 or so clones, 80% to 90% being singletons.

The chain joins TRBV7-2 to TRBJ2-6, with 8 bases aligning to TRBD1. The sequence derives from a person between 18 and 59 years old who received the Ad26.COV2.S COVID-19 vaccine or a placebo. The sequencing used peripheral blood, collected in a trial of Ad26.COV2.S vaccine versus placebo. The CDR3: CASSLETGVLSSGANVLTF. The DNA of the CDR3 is TGTGCCAGCAGCTTGGAGACAGGGGTCTTAAGCTCTGGGGCCAACGTCCTGACTTTC.